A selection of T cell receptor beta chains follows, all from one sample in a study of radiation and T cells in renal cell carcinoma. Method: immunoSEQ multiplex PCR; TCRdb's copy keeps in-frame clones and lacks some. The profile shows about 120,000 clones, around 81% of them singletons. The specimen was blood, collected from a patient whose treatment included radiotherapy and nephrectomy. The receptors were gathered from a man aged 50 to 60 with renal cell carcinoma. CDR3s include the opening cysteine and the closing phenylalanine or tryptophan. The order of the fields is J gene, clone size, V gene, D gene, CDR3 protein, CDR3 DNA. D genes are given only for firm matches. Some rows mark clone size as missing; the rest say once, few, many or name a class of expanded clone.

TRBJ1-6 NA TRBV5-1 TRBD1 CASSTGQATFLHDSPLHF TGCGCCAGCAGCACTGGACAGGCTACTTTCCTACATGATTCACCCCTCCACTTT
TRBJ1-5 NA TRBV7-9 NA CASSPGEYQPQHF TGTGCCAGCAGCCCCGGCGAATATCAGCCCCAGCATTTT
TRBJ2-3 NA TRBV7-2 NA CASSLAFGDTQYF TGTGCCAGCAGCTTAGCTTTCGGAGATACGCAGTATTTT
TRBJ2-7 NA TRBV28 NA CASSFSVRREDEQYF TGTGCCAGCAGTTTTTCAGTGCGCAGGGAGGACGAGCAGTACTTC
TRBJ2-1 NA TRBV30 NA CAWKGTGKSEQFF TGTGCCTGGAAGGGGACCGGGAAGTCTGAGCAGTTCTTC
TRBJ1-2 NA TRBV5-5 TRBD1 CASSLGSGGPYGYTF TGTGCCAGCAGCTTGGGGTCAGGGGGCCCCTATGGCTACACCTTC
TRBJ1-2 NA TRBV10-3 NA CAISDTPASYGYTF TGTGCCATCAGTGACACGCCCGCCTCCTATGGCTACACCTTC
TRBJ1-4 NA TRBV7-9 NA CASSLGQINEKLFF TGTGCCAGCAGCTTAGGACAGATTAATGAAAAACTGTTTTTT
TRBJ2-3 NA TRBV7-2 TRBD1 CASSTQDRADTQYF TGTGCCAGCAGCACCCAGGACAGGGCAGATACGCAGTATTTT
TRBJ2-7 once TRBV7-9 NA CASSLVASVYEQYF TGTGCCAGCAGCTTAGTTGCATCCGTCTACGAGCAGTACTTC
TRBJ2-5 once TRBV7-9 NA CASSLYGITTGETQYF TGTGCCAGCAGCCTTTACGGGATCACTACGGGGGAGACCCAGTACTTC
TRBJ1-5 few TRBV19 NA CASSSRQAPHNQPQHF TGTGCCAGTAGTTCCCGACAGGCCCCCCACAATCAGCCCCAGCATTTT
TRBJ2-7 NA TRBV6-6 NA CASTPRRLSSYEQYF TGTGCCAGCACCCCCAGGCGGCTCAGCTCCTACGAGCAGTACTTC
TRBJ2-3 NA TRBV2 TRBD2 CASSERGGSIDTQYF TGTGCCAGCAGTGAGCGGGGGGGATCTATAGATACGCAGTATTTT
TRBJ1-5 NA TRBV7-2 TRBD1 CASSSGTGVQPQHF TGTGCCAGCAGCTCCGGGACAGGGGTTCAGCCCCAGCATTTT
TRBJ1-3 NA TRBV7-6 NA CASSSELRVVGNTIYF TGTGCCAGCAGCTCCGAATTGAGGGTTGTTGGAAACACCATATATTTT
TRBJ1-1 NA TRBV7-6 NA CASSLAQDTEAFF TGTGCCAGCAGCTTAGCGCAGGACACTGAAGCTTTCTTT
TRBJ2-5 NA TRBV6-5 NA CASTHRVGGETQYF TGTGCCAGCACCCACAGGGTGGGTGGAGAGACCCAGTACTTC
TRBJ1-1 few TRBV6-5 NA CASSYFPRAEAFF TGTGCCAGCAGTTACTTCCCGCGGGCTGAAGCTTTCTTT
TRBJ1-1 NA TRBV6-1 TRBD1 CASSERDRGIAFF TGTGCCAGCAGTGAACGGGACAGGGGGATCGCTTTCTTT
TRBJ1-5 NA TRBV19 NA CASSIRVGGQPQQPQHF TGTGCCAGTAGTATCCGGGTAGGGGGGCAGCCACAGCAGCCCCAGCATTTT
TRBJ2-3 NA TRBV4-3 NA CASSVGGTVTDTQYF TGCGCCAGCAGCGTGGGCGGGACTGTCACAGATACGCAGTATTTT
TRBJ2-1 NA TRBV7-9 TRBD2 CASSPVGSGSSYNEQFF TGTGCCAGCAGCCCCGTCGGTAGCGGGAGCTCCTACAATGAGCAGTTCTTC
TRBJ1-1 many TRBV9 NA CASSVGQLNTEAFF TGTGCCAGCAGCGTAGGCCAGCTGAACACTGAAGCTTTCTTT
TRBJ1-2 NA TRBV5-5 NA CASSPMWGGYTF TGTGCCAGCAGCCCTATGTGGGGTGGCTACACCTTC
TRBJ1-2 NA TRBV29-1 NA CSVEEKGVYGYTF TGCAGCGTTGAGGAGAAGGGGGTCTATGGCTACACCTTC
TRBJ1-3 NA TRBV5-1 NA CASSFLGSVGGNTIYF TGCGCCAGCAGCTTTTTGGGTTCAGTAGGTGGAAACACCATATATTTT
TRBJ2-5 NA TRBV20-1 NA CSARKGETQYF TGCAGTGCTAGAAAGGGTGAGACCCAGTACTTC
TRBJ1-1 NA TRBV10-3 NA CAISESTKGRQAFF TGTGCCATCAGTGAGTCGACTAAGGGGCGTCAAGCTTTCTTT
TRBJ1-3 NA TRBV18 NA CASSQTPGTTPGNTIYF TGTGCCAGCTCACAAACTCCCGGGACAACACCTGGAAACACCATATATTTT
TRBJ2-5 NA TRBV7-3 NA CASSPEGTGNQETQYF TGTGCCAGCAGCCCCGAGGGAACGGGGAACCAAGAGACCCAGTACTTC